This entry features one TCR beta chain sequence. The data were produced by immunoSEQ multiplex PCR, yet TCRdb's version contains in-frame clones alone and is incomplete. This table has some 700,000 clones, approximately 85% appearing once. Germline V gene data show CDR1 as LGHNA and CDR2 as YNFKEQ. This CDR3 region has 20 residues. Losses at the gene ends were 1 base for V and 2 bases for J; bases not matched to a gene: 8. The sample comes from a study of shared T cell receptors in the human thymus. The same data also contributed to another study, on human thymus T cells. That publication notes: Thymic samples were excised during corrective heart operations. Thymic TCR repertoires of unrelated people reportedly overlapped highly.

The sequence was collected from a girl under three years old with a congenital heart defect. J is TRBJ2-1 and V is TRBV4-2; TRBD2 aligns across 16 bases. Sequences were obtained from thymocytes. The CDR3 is CASSQAPGLAGGRPYNEQFF. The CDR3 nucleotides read TGTGCCAGCAGCCAAGCTCCGGGACTAGCGGGGGGGCGACCCTACAATGAGCAGTTCTTC.